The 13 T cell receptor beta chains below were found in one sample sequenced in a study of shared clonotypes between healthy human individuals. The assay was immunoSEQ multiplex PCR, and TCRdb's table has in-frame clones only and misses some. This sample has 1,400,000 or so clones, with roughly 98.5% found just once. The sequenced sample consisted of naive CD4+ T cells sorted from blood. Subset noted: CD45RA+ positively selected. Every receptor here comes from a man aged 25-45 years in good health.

CDR3 DNA: TGTGCCAGCAACCTTTTGGACCCTAGCGGCACAGATACGCAGTATTTT. Its translation is CASNLLDPSGTDTQYF. The rearrangement uses TRBV28 and TRBJ2-3, with D possibly being TRBD2 (6 bases). The CDR3 sequence is 16 residues long. CDR1 is MDHEN and CDR2 is SYDVKM in the germline V gene. Between the trimmed V and J ends, which lost 7 bases and 1 base, there was a span of 18 bases.

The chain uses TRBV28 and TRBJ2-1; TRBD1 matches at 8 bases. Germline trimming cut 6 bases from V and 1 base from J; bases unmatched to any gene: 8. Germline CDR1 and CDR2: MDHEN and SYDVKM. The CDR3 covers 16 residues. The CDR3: CASRQTGGVSYNEQFF. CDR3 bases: TGTGCCAGCAGACAAACAGGGGGAGTGTCCTACAATGAGCAGTTCTTC. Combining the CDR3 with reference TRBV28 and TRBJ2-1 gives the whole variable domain DVKVTQSSRYLVKRTGEKVFLECVQDMDHENMFWYRQDPGLGLRLIYFSYDVKMKEKGDIPEGYSVSREKKERFSLILESASTNQTSMYLCASRQTGGVSYNEQFFGPGTRLTVL.

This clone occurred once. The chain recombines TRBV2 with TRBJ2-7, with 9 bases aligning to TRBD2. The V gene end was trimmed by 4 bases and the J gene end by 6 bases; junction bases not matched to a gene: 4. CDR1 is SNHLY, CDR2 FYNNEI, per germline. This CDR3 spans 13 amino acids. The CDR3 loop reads CASSGGRVSEQYF. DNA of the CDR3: TGTGCCAGCAGTGGCGGGAGGGTCTCCGAGCAGTACTTC.

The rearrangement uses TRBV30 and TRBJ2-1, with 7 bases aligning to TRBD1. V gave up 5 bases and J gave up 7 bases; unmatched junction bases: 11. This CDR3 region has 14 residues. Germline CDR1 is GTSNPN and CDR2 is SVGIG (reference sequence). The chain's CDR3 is CAWVGDRHSNEQFF. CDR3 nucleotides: TGTGCCTGGGTGGGGGACAGACACAGTAATGAGCAGTTCTTC. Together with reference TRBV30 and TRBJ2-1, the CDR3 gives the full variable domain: SQTIHQWPATLVQPVGSPLSLECTVEGTSNPNLYWYRQAAGRGLQLLFYSVGIGQISSEVPQNLSASRPQDRQFILSSKKLLLSDSGFYLCAWVGDRHSNEQFFGPGTRLTVL.

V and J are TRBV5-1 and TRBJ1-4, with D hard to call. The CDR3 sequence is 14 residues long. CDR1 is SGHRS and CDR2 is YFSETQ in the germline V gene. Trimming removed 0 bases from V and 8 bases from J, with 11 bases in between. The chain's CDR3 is CASSLDGVGEKLFF. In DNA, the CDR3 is TGCGCCAGCAGCTTGGATGGGGTAGGGGAAAAACTGTTTTTT.

The CDR3, as DNA: TGTGCCAGCAGTTTCCCGGGCCGCCACAGCGATACGCAGTATTTT. Protein sequence: CASSFPGRHSDTQYF. The chain carries TRBV28 and TRBJ2-3; D is unresolved. Trimming took off 3 bases at V and 6 bases at J, with 16 bases between the two ends. The length of the CDR3 is 15 residues. The germline V gene has CDR1 MDHEN and CDR2 SYDVKM.

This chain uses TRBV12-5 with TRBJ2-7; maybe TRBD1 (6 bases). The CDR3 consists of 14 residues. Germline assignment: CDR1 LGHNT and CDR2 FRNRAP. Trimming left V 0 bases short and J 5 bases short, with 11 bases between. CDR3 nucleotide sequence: TGTGCTAGTGGTTTGGTACGACAGGCGGACGAGCAGTACTTC. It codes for CASGLVRQADEQYF.

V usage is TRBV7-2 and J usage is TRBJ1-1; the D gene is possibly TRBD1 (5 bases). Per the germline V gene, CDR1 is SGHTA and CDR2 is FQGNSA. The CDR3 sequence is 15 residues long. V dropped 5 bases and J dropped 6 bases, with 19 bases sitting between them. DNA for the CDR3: TGTGCCAGCAGCCTCCTTACCGGGGCGGTGGCTGAAGCTTTCTTT. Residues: CASSLLTGAVAEAFF.

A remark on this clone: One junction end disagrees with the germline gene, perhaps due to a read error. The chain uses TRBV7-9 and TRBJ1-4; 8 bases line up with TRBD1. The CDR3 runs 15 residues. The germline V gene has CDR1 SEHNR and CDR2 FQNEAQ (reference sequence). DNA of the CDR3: TGTGCCAGCAGCTCCCGGGACAGGATTAGAGAAAGACTGTTTTTT. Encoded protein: CASSSRDRIRERLFF. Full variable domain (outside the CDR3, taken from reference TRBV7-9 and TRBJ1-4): DTGVSQNPRHKITKRGQNVTFRCDPISEHNRLYWYRQTLGQGPEFLTYFQNEAQLEKSRLLSDRFSAERPKGSFSTLEIQRTEQGDSAMYLCASSSRDRIRERLFFGSGTQLSVL.

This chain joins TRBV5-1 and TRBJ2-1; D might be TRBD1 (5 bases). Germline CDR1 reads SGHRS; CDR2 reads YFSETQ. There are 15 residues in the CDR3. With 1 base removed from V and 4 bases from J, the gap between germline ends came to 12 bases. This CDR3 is CASSLQDNLYNEQFF. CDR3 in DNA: TGCGCCAGCAGCTTGCAGGACAACCTATACAATGAGCAGTTCTTC.

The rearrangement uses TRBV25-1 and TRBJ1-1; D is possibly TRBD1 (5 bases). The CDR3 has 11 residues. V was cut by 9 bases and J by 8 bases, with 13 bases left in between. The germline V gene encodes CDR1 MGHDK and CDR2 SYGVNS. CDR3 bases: TGTGCCAGTATTGGGACCTTAGAAGCTTTCTTT. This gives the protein CASIGTLEAFF.

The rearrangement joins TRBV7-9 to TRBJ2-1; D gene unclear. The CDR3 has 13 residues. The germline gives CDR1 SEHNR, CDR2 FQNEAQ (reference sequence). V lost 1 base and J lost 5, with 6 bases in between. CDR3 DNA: TGTGCCAGCAGCTTAGTACGCGACAATGAGCAGTTCTTC. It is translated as CASSLVRDNEQFF.

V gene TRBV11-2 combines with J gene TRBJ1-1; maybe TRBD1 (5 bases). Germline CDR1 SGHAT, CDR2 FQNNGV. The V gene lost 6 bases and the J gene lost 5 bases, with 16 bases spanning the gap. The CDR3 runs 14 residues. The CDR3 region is CASSSFREKTEAFF. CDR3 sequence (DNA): TGTGCCAGCAGTTCGTTCAGGGAGAAGACTGAAGCTTTCTTT.